This is a list of T cell receptor beta chains from one sample in a study of human T cells and chemical hapten exposure. Each CDR3 protein gets one entry after TCRdb re-called the RACE reads with MiXCR. The repertoire has around 120,000 distinct CDR3 sequences, roughly 13% of them found once; the top ten carry approximately 0.92%. The specimen comprised whole blood, sampled in connection with sensitization to the hapten diphenylcyclopropenone (DPC). These receptors all come from a man between 18 and 29 years old with alopecia areata. Some clones in this sample may be carry-over from other donors' samples. The CDR3 runs from the conserved cysteine through the conserved F or W. D genes are given only for firm matches. The size entry is marked missing in some rows and otherwise reads once, few, many or a size class.

D gene	clone size	V gene	J gene	CDR3 protein	CDR3 DNA
NA	NA	TRBV9	TRBJ1-1	CASSVAGTGFGTEAFF	TGTGCCAGCAGCGTAGCTGGGACGGGTTTCGGCACTGAAGCTTTCTTT
TRBD1	few	TRBV14	TRBJ2-6	CASSQTGNRANVLTF	TGTGCCAGCAGCCAGACAGGGAATAGGGCCAACGTCCTGACTTTC
TRBD1	few	TRBV20-1	TRBJ2-7	CSARGGTDSSEGYEQYF	TGCAGTGCTAGGGGTGGGACAGACTCATCAGAGGGCTACGAGCAGTACTTC
NA	NA	TRBV18	TRBJ1-5	CASSPPGRIYQPQHF	TGTGCCAGCTCACCTCCGGGGAGAATTTATCAGCCCCAGCATTTT
TRBD1	NA	TRBV11-2	TRBJ2-7	CASTLTGATLYEQYF	TGTGCCAGCACCCTAACAGGGGCGACCCTATACGAGCAGTACTTC
NA	NA	TRBV7-6	TRBJ2-3	CASSLTSPPTDTQYF	TGTGCCAGCAGCCTAACTAGCCCCCCCACAGATACGCAGTATTTT
NA	NA	TRBV19	TRBJ1-5	CASSIWGTQNTTPQHF	TGTGCCAGTAGTATTTGGGGGACGCAGAACACGACGCCCCAGCATTTT
NA	few	TRBV5-4	TRBJ2-1	CASSGPRGSSYNEQFF	TGTGCCAGCAGTGGACCCAGAGGGAGCTCCTACAATGAGCAGTTCTTC
NA	few	TRBV6-5	TRBJ2-2	CASREGTGELFF	TGTGCCAGCAGGGAGGGGACCGGGGAGCTGTTTTTT
NA	many	TRBV28	TRBJ1-2	CASSFADGYTF	TGTGCCAGCAGTTTTGCAGATGGCTACACCTTC
NA	NA	TRBV29-1	TRBJ1-1	CSAIRKEMTEAFF	TGCAGCGCGATAAGAAAGGAAATGACTGAAGCTTTCTTT
NA	NA	TRBV4-3	TRBJ2-1	CASSPLDRARNEQFF	TGCGCCAGCAGCCCTCTCGACCGGGCCAGGAATGAGCAGTTCTTC
NA	few	TRBV20-1	TRBJ2-5	CSARLYQETQYF	TGCAGTGCGCGTTTGTACCAAGAGACCCAGTACTTC
NA	few	TRBV7-2	TRBJ1-1	CASSPQREATEAFF	TGTGCCAGCAGCCCCCAAAGGGAGGCCACTGAAGCTTTCTTT
NA	few	TRBV4-3	TRBJ1-1	CASSPGHKTEAFF	TGCGCCAGCAGCCCGGGACATAAGACTGAAGCTTTCTTT
NA	NA	TRBV6-6	TRBJ2-3	CASSYPDSPRMDTQYF	TGTGCCAGCAGTTACCCGGACAGCCCCAGGATGGATACGCAGTATTTT
TRBD1	NA	TRBV4-3	TRBJ1-4	CASSQAGDSATNEKLFF	TGCGCCAGCAGCCAAGCCGGGGACAGTGCAACTAATGAAAAACTGTTTTTT
TRBD2	NA	TRBV11-3	TRBJ2-3	CASSSPGTSGSESTDTQYF	TGTGCCAGCAGCTCTCCCGGGACTAGCGGATCAGAGAGCACAGATACGCAGTATTTT
NA	NA	TRBV20-1	TRBJ2-2	CSAYPLTGTYTGELFF	TGCAGTGCCTATCCTCTAACCGGGACCTACACCGGGGAGCTGTTTTTT
NA	few	TRBV6-5	TRBJ1-2	CASSYSMKGWSGYTF	TGTGCCAGCAGTTACTCGATGAAAGGTTGGAGCGGCTACACCTTC
NA	few	TRBV5-6	TRBJ2-2	CASSLGQLTGELFF	TGTGCCAGCAGCTTGGGACAGCTCACCGGGGAGCTGTTTTTT
NA	few	TRBV12-3/TRBV12-4	TRBJ1-4	CASSLSLPRINEKLFF	TGTGCCAGCAGTTTGTCACTGCCTCGGATCAATGAAAAACTGTTTTTT
NA	NA	TRBV6-2/TRBV6-3	TRBJ2-2	CASSYWTGELFF	TGTGCCAGCAGTTACTGGACCGGGGAGCTGTTTTTT
TRBD1	few	TRBV20-1	TRBJ2-3	CSARTGDGTDTQYF	TGCAGTGCAAGGACAGGGGACGGAACAGATACGCAGTATTTT
NA	few	TRBV9	TRBJ1-5	CASSVEGWSNQPQHF	TGTGCCAGCAGCGTAGAAGGTTGGAGCAATCAGCCCCAGCATTTT
TRBD2	few	TRBV7-9	TRBJ2-3	CASSLGLAGGTDTQYF	TGTGCCAGCAGCTTAGGACTAGCGGGAGGCACAGATACGCAGTATTTT
NA	many	TRBV6-2/TRBV6-3	TRBJ1-2	CASSYSGSAYGYTF	TGTGCCAGCAGTTACTCGGGCAGTGCGTATGGCTACACCTTC
TRBD1	NA	TRBV28	TRBJ1-3	CASEGAWSIYF	TGTGCCAGTGAGGGGGCTTGGTCCATATATTTT
NA	NA	TRBV3-1	TRBJ2-7	CASSQDLSTDEQYF	TGTGCCAGCAGCCAAGATCTTAGCACTGACGAGCAGTACTTC
NA	many	TRBV6-2/TRBV6-3	TRBJ2-5	CASSPRTGQETQYF	TGTGCCAGCAGTCCCCGGACTGGCCAAGAGACCCAGTACTTC
NA	NA	TRBV6-2/TRBV6-3	TRBJ1-1	CASSKTGYTEAFF	TGTGCCAGCAGTAAAACAGGTTACACTGAAGCTTTCTTT
TRBD2	few	TRBV7-8	TRBJ2-3	CASSLASTGGSTDTQYF	TGTGCCAGCAGCTTAGCGTCGACGGGGGGGAGCACAGATACGCAGTATTTT
NA	NA	TRBV18	TRBJ1-5	CASSPDLFQPQHF	TGTGCCAGCTCTCCAGACTTGTTTCAGCCCCAGCATTTT
NA	many	TRBV3-1	TRBJ1-4	CASSLFSTNEKLFF	TGTGCCAGCAGCCTCTTTTCAACTAATGAAAAACTGTTTTTT
NA	few	TRBV19	TRBJ1-2	CASTQAYGYTF	TGTGCCAGTACACAAGCCTATGGCTACACCTTC
TRBD1	NA	TRBV10-3	TRBJ2-3	CAINSGQGRGTDTQYF	TGTGCCATCAACTCAGGACAGGGGAGGGGCACAGATACGCAGTATTTT
NA	few	TRBV10-3	TRBJ1-2	CAIRWSPVDGYTF	TGTGCCATCAGATGGTCCCCAGTGGATGGCTACACCTTC
NA	NA	TRBV6-5	TRBJ1-6	CASGGALRSPLHF	TGTGCCAGCGGGGGGGCGCTCCGATCACCCCTCCACTTT
NA	many	TRBV12-3/TRBV12-4	TRBJ2-3	CASRLALGGDTQYF	TGTGCCAGCAGGCTAGCCCTAGGGGGAGATACGCAGTATTTT
NA	NA	TRBV11-2	TRBJ2-3	CASDQEVTDTQYF	TGTGCCAGTGACCAGGAGGTTACAGATACGCAGTATTTT
NA	NA	TRBV12-3/TRBV12-4	TRBJ1-3	CASTGGLNSGNTIYF	TGTGCCAGCACCGGAGGGCTAAACTCTGGAAACACCATATATTTT
NA	NA	TRBV12-3/TRBV12-4	TRBJ2-3	CASSRGQRAFYGTDTQYF	TGTGCCAGCAGCAGAGGACAGAGGGCTTTTTATGGCACAGATACGCAGTATTTT
NA	many	TRBV12-5	TRBJ1-1	CASGLTPGRTEAFF	TGTGCTAGTGGTTTGACACCTGGCCGGACTGAAGCTTTCTTT
NA	few	TRBV4-3	TRBJ1-6	CASSQDWVRGNSPLHF	TGCGCCAGCAGCCAAGATTGGGTCAGGGGAAATTCACCCCTCCACTTT
NA	NA	TRBV18	TRBJ2-3	CASSPPDSISDTQYF	TGTGCCAGCTCACCACCGGACTCAATATCAGATACGCAGTATTTT
NA	NA	TRBV3-1	TRBJ2-3	CASSQFASTDTQYF	TGTGCCAGCAGCCAATTCGCGAGCACAGATACGCAGTATTTT
NA	few	TRBV6-2/TRBV6-3	TRBJ2-6	CASSYSRTRRVSGANVLTF	TGTGCCAGCAGTTACTCCCGGACCCGTCGAGTGTCTGGGGCCAACGTCCTGACTTTC
NA	few	TRBV7-9	TRBJ2-3	CASSWADTEDTQYF	TGTGCCAGCAGCTGGGCTGATACGGAAGATACGCAGTATTTT
NA	few	TRBV6-6	TRBJ2-1	CASSYVGNEQFF	TGTGCCAGCAGTTACGTAGGCAATGAGCAGTTCTTC
NA	many	TRBV7-6	TRBJ2-1	CASSLSYRGEQFF	TGTGCCAGCAGCTTGTCCTACCGAGGTGAGCAGTTCTTC
NA	few	TRBV7-3	TRBJ2-1	CASSLRWEAPNEQFF	TGTGCCAGCAGCTTAAGGTGGGAAGCCCCGAATGAGCAGTTCTTC
NA	NA	TRBV14	TRBJ2-2	CASSRLSPGWNTGELFF	TGTGCCAGCAGCCGCCTATCCCCGGGGTGGAACACCGGGGAGCTGTTTTTT
TRBD1	NA	TRBV5-1	TRBJ2-5	CASSQGAGETQYF	TGCGCCAGCAGTCAGGGGGCCGGCGAGACCCAGTACTTC